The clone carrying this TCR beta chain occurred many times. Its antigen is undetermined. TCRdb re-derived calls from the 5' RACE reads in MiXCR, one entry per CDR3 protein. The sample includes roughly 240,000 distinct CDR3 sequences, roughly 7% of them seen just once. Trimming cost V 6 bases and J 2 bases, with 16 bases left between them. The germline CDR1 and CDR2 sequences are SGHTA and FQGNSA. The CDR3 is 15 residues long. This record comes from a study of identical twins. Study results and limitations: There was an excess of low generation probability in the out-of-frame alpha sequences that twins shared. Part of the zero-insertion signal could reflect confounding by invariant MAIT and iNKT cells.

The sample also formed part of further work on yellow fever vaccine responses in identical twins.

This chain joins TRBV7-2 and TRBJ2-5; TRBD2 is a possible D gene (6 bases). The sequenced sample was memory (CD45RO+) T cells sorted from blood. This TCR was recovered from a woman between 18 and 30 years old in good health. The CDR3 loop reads CASRWAGGSQETQYF. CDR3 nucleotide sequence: TGTGCCAGCAGGTGGGCCGGGGGATCTCAAGAGACCCAGTACTTC.